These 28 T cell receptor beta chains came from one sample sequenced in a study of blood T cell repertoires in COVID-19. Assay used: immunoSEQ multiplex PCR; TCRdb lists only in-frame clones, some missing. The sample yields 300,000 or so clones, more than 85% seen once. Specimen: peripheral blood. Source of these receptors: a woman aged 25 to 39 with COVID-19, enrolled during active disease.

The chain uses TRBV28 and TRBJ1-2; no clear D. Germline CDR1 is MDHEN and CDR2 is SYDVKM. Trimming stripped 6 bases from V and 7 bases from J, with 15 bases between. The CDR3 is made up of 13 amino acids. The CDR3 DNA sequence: TGTGCCAGCAGCCCCGCGGATCGTTCTGGCTACACCTTC. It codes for CASSPADRSGYTF.

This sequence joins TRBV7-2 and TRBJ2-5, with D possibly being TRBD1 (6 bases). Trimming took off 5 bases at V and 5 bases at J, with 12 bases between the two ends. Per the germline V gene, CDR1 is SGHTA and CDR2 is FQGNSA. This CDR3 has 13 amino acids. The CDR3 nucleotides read TGTGCCAGCAGCCGGAACAGGGCTGAGACCCAGTACTTC. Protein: CASSRNRAETQYF.

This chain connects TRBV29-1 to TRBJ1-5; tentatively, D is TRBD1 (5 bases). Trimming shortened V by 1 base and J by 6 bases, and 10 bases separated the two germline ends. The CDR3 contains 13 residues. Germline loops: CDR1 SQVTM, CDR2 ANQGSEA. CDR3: CSVEGDGGQPQHF. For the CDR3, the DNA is TGCAGCGTTGAAGGAGACGGGGGTCAGCCCCAGCATTTT.

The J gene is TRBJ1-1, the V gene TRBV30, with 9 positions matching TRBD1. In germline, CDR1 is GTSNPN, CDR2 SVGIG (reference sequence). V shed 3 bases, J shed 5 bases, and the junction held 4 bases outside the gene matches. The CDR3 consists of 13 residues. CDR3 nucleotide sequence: TGTGCCTGGAGCGAGGACAGGGGTACTGAAGCTTTCTTT. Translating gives CAWSEDRGTEAFF.

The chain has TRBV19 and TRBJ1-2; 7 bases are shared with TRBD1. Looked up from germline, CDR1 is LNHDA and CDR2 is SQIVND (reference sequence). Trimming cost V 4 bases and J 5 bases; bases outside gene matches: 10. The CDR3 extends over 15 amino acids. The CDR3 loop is CASSTQLQQGYGYTF. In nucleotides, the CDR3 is TGTGCCAGTAGTACCCAATTACAACAGGGGTATGGCTACACCTTC.

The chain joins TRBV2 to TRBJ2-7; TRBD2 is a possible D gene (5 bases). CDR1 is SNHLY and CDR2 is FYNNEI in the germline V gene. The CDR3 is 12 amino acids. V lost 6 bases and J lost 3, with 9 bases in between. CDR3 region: CASRDWNYEQYF. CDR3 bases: TGTGCCAGCAGGGACTGGAACTACGAGCAGTACTTC.

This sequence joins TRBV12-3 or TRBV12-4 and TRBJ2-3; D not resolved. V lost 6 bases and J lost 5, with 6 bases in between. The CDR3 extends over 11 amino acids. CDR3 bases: TGTGCCAGCAGCGCCGGAGATACGCAGTATTTT. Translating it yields CASSAGDTQYF.

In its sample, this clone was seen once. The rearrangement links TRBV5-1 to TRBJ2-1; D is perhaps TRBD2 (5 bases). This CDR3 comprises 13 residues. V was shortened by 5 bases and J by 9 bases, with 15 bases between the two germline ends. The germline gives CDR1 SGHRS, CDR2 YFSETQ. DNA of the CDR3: TGCGCCAGCAGTGTCCTCTCGCGGGCTGAGCAGTTCTTC. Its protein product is CASSVLSRAEQFF. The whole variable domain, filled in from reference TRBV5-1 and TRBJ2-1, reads KAGVTQTPRYLIKTRGQQVTLSCSPISGHRSVSWYQQTPGQGLQFLFEYFSETQRNKGNFPGRFSGRQFSNSRSEMNVSTLELGDSALYLCASSVLSRAEQFFGPGTRLTVL.

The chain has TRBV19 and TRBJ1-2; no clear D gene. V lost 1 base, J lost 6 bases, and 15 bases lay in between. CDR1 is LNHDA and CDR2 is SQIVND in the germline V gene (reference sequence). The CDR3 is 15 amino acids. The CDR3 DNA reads TGTGCCAGTAGTATAGGAGGGAGTCGGTTCCATGGCTACACCTTC. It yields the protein CASSIGGSRFHGYTF.

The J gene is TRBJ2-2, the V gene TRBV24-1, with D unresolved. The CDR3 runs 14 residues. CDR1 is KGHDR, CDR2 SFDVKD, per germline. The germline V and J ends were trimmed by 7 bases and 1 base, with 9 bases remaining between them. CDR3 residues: CATSPAGNTGELFF. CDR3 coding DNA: TGTGCCACCAGCCCTGCAGGGAACACCGGGGAGCTGTTTTTT.

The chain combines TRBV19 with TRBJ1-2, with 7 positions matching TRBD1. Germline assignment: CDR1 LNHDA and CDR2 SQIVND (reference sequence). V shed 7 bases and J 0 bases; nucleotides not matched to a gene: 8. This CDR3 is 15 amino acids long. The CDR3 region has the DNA TGTGCCAGTAAAACGGGACAGACTACTAACTATGGCTACACCTTC. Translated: CASKTGQTTNYGYTF.

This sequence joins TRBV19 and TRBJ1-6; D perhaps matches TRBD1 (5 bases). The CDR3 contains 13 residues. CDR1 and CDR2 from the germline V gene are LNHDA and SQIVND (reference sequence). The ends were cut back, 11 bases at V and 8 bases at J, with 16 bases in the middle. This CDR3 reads CACGRTGDSPLHF. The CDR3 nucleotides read TGTGCCTGCGGGCGGACGGGGGATTCACCCCTCCACTTT.

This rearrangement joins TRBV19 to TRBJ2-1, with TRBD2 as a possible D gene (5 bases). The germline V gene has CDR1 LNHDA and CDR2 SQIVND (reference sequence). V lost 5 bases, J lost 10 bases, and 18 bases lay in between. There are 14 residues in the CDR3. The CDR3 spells CASSPSRGYYEQFF. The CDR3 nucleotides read TGTGCCAGTAGTCCCTCCCGGGGATACTACGAGCAGTTCTTC.

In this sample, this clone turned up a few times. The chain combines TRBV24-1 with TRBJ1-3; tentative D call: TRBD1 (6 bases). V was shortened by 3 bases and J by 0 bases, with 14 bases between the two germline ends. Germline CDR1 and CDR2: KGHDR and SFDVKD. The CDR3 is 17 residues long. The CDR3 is CATSDLGHPNSGNTIYF. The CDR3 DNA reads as TGTGCCACCAGTGATCTGGGACATCCGAACTCTGGAAACACCATATATTTT.

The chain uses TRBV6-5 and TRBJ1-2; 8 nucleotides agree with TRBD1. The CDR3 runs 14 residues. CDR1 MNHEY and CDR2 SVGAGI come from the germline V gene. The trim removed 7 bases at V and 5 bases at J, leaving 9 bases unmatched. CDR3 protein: CASNNGQGLYGYTF. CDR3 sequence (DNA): TGTGCCAGCAACAACGGACAGGGTCTTTATGGCTACACCTTC.

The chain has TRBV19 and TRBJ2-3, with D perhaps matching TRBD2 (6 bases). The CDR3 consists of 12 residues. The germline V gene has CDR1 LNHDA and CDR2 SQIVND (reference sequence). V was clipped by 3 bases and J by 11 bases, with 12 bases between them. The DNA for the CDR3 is TGTGCCAGTAGTATGGAGGGCGTGGGGCAGTATTTT. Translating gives CASSMEGVGQYF. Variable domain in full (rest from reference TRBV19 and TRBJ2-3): DGGITQSPKYLFRKEGQNVTLSCEQNLNHDAMYWYRQDPGQGLRLIYYSQIVNDFQKGDIAEGYSVSREKKESFPLTVTSAQKNPTAFYLCASSMEGVGQYFGPGTRLTVL.

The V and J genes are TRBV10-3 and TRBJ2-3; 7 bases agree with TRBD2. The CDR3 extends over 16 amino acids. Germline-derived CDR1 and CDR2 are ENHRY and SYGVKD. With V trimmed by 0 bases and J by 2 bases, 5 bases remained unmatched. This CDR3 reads CAISESGGRATDTQYF. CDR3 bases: TGTGCCATCAGTGAGTCGGGTGGGAGGGCCACAGATACGCAGTATTTT.

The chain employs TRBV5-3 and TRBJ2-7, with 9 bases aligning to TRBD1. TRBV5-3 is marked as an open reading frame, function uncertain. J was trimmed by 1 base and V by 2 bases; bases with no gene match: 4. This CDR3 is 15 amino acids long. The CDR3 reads CARSFSGTGSYEQYF. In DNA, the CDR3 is TGTGCCAGAAGCTTCTCCGGGACAGGGTCCTACGAGCAGTACTTC.

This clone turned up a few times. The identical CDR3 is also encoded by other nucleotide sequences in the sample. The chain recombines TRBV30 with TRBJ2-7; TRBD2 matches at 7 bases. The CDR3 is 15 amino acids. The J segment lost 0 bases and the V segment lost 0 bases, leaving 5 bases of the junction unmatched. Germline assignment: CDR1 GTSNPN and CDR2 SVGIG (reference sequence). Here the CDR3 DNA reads TGTGCCTGGAGTGTGGGGAGGGCCAGCTCCTACGAGCAGTACTTC. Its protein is CAWSVGRASSYEQYF. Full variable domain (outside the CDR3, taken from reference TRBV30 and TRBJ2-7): SQTIHQWPATLVQPVGSPLSLECTVEGTSNPNLYWYRQAAGRGLQLLFYSVGIGQISSEVPQNLSASRPQDRQFILSSKKLLLSDSGFYLCAWSVGRASSYEQYFGPGTRLTVT.

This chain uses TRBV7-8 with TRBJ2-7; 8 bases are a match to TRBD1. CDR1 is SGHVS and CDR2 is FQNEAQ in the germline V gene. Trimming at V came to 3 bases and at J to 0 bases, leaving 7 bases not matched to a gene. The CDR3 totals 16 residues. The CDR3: CASSFMMGQDSYEQYF. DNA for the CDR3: TGTGCCAGCAGCTTTATGATGGGACAGGACTCCTACGAGCAGTACTTC.

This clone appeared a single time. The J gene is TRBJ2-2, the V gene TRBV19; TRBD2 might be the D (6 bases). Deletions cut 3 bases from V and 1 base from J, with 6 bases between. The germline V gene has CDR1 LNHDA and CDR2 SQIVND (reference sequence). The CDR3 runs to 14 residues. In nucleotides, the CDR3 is TGTGCCAGTAGTATTAGCGGGAACACCGGGGAGCTGTTTTTT. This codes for CASSISGNTGELFF.

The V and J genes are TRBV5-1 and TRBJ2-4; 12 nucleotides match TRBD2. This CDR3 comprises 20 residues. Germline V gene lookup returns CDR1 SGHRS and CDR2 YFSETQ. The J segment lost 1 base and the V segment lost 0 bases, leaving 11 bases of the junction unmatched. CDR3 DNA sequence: TGCGCCAGCAGCTTGGGTGTCATGGCTAGCGGGAGGGAGGCCAAAAACATTCAGTACTTC. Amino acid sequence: CASSLGVMASGREAKNIQYF. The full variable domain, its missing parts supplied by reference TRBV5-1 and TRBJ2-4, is KAGVTQTPRYLIKTRGQQVTLSCSPISGHRSVSWYQQTPGQGLQFLFEYFSETQRNKGNFPGRFSGRQFSNSRSEMNVSTLELGDSALYLCASSLGVMASGREAKNIQYFGAGTRLSVL.

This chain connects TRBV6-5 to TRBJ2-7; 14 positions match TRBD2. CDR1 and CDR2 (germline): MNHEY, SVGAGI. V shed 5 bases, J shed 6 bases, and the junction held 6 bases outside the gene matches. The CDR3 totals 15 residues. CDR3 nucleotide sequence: TGTGCCAGCAGTCACGGACTAGCGGGAGGTGGCGAGCAGTACTTC. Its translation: CASSHGLAGGGEQYF.

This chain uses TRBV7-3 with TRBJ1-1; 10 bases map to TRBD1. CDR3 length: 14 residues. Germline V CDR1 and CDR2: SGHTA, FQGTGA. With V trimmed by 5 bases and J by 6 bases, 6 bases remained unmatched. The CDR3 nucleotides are TGTGCCAGCAGCCCAGGGACAGGGGTGTCTGAAGCTTTCTTT. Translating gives CASSPGTGVSEAFF.

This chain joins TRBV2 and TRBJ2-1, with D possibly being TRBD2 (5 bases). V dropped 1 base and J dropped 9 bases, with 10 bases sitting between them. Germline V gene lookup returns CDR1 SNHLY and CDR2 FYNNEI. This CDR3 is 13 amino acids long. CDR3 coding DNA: TGTGCCAGCAGTGAAGGGCTAGCTTCTGAGCAGTTCTTC. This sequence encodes CASSEGLASEQFF.

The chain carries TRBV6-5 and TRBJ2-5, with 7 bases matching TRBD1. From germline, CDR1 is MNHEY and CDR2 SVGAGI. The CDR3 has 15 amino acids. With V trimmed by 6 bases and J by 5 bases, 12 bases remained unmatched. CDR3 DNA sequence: TGTGCCAGCAGCGCAACGACAGGGTTGGCGGAGACCCAGTACTTC. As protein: CASSATTGLAETQYF.

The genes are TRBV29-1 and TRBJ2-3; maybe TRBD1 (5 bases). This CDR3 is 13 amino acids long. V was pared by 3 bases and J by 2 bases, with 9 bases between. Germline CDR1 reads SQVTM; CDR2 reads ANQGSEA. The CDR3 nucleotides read TGCAGCGTTGAGGGGCGGAACACAGATACGCAGTATTTT. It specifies CSVEGRNTDTQYF.

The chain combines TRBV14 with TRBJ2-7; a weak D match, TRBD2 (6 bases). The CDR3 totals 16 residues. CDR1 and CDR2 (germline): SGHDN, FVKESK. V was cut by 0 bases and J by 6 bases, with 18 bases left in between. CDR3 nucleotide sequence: TGTGCCAGCAGCCAAGATTGTGCCCAGGCGGGATGCGAGCAGTACTTC. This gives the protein CASSQDCAQAGCEQYF.